Listed here are 25 T cell receptor beta chains from one sample, sequenced in a study of early T cells in non-severe SARS-CoV-2 infection. Each CDR3 protein is one row after TCRdb ran MiXCR on the 5' RACE reads. The sample has around 70,000 distinct CDR3 sequences, approximately 10% seen once. Input material: whole blood. Receptors were obtained from an adult who was a healthcare worker with PCR-confirmed SARS-CoV-2 infection or an uninfected control (not recorded which).

The chain combines TRBV5-8 with TRBJ2-3; 8 nucleotides align to TRBD1. V dropped 2 bases and J dropped 2; count of bases not matched to a gene: 7. CDR1 is SGHTS, CDR2 YDEGEE, per germline. The CDR3 covers 16 residues. The DNA of the CDR3 is TGTGCCAGCAGCTTACTACAGGGGGTCTCCACAGATACGCAGTATTTT. Amino acid sequence: CASSLLQGVSTDTQYF. The full variable domain, its missing parts supplied by reference TRBV5-8 and TRBJ2-3, is EAGVTQSPTHLIKTRGQQATLRCSPISGHTSVYWYQQALGLGLQFLLWYDEGEERNRGNFPPRFSGRQFPNYSSELNVNALELEDSALYLCASSLLQGVSTDTQYFGPGTRLTVL.

The table lists this clonotype with many counts. This chain joins TRBV9 and TRBJ2-3; D might be TRBD2 (6 bases). Germline V CDR1 and CDR2: SGDLS, YYNGEE. V was cut by 2 bases and J by 2 bases, with 15 bases left in between. The CDR3 loop spans 16 amino acids. The CDR3 loop is CASSVAPGLSTDTQYF. CDR3 nucleotides: TGTGCCAGCAGCGTCGCCCCGGGACTGTCCACAGATACGCAGTATTTT.

This chain uses TRBV28 with TRBJ2-7; D possibly corresponds to TRBD1 (5 bases). The CDR3 sequence is 15 residues long. CDR1 and CDR2 (germline): MDHEN, SYDVKM. Trimming took off 6 bases at V and 4 bases at J, with 19 bases between the two ends. The CDR3 reads CASSLFSVRVYEQYF. In DNA, the CDR3 is TGTGCCAGCAGCCTTTTCTCAGTCAGGGTATACGAGCAGTACTTC.

This clonotype was recorded a few times. The rearrangement uses TRBV28 and TRBJ2-7; TRBD1 agrees at 9 bases. CDR1 MDHEN and CDR2 SYDVKM come from the germline V gene. This CDR3 contains 16 residues. The junction had 12 bases not matched to a gene; V was cut back by 6 bases and J by 3 bases. The CDR3 DNA follows: TGTGCCAGCAGCCAACCCCCGCCGGGACAGGGCTACGAGCAGTACTTC. Amino acids: CASSQPPPGQGYEQYF.

V usage is TRBV7-9 and J usage is TRBJ2-5; the match to TRBD1 covers 8 bases. CDR3 length: 15 amino acids. The trim removed 4 bases at V and 4 bases at J, leaving 8 bases unmatched. Germline CDR1 reads SEHNR; CDR2 reads FQNEAQ (reference sequence). For the CDR3, the DNA is TGTGCCAGCAGCTCTGGACAGGGTTCCATAGAGACCCAGTACTTC. Amino acids: CASSSGQGSIETQYF.

The V call is TRBV5-1, the J call TRBJ2-7; 15 bases fit TRBD2. J gave up 7 bases and V 5 bases, and 7 bases lay outside the gene matches. Per the germline V gene, CDR1 is SGHRS and CDR2 is YFSETQ. This CDR3 has 15 amino acids. CDR3 coding DNA: TGCGCCAGCAGTCCTTCGGGGACTAGCGGGAGGGAGCAGTACTTC. Translation: CASSPSGTSGREQYF.

The rearrangement links TRBV6-5 to TRBJ1-1, with D perhaps TRBD1 (5 bases). Trimming removed 5 bases at V and 3 bases at J, with 13 bases between. The CDR3 contains 14 residues. Germline lookup yields CDR1 MNHEY and CDR2 SVGAGI. CDR3 nucleotides: TGTGCCAGCAGTCCGGTGGGGACGCACACTGAAGCTTTCTTT. It specifies CASSPVGTHTEAFF.

There are a few counts of this clonotype. The chain couples TRBV18 to TRBJ2-7; D possibly corresponds to TRBD1 (8 bases). The V gene lost 3 bases and the J gene lost 3 bases, with 12 bases spanning the gap. This CDR3 contains 14 residues. The germline CDR1 and CDR2 sequences are KGHSH and LQKENI. CDR3 bases: TGTGCCAGCTCACCGACAGGGGACTACTACGAGCAGTACTTC. Translating gives CASSPTGDYYEQYF.

This clonotype was found many times. The gene calls are TRBV7-6 and TRBJ1-2; perhaps TRBD1 as D (6 bases). The CDR3 has 14 amino acids. CDR1 and CDR2 from the germline V gene are SGHVS and FNYEAQ. The V end lost 5 bases, the J end lost 6 bases, and 16 bases lay between the germline ends. The CDR3 DNA follows: TGTGCCAGCAGCCCATTTGGGGGCCCTGATGGCTACACCTTC. Amino acids: CASSPFGGPDGYTF.

This clonotype was seen repeatedly, ten times or more. The chain combines TRBV6-2 or TRBV6-3 with TRBJ2-2; D is ambiguous. This CDR3 is 13 amino acids long. Germline CDR1 is MNHEY and CDR2 is SVGEGT. With 4 bases removed from V and 6 bases from J, the gap between germline ends came to 9 bases. CDR3 nucleotide sequence: TGTGCCAGCAGTTCGCTCGACGCCGGGGAGCTGTTTTTT. It translates to CASSSLDAGELFF.

This clonotype came up many times. The chain carries TRBV2 and TRBJ2-1; possibly TRBD1 for D (5 bases). With 8 bases removed from V and 4 bases from J, the gap between germline ends came to 12 bases. The germline gives CDR1 SNHLY, CDR2 FYNNEI. The CDR3 loop spans 13 amino acids. CDR3 nucleotide sequence: TGTGCCAGCTTCCGAGACAGTTACAATGAGCAGTTCTTC. It is translated as CASFRDSYNEQFF. The variable domain in full, with the rest retrieved from reference TRBV2 and TRBJ2-1, is EPEVTQTPSHQVTQMGQEVILRCVPISNHLYFYWYRQILGQKVEFLVSFYNNEISEKSEIFDDQFSVERPDGSNFTLKIRSTKLEDSAMYFCASFRDSYNEQFFGPGTRLTVL.

This clonotype was seen a few times. The V call is TRBV7-2, the J call TRBJ2-7; D remains unclear. Trimming shortened V by 4 bases and J by 11 bases, and 12 bases separated the two germline ends. The CDR3 spans 11 residues. The germline V gene has CDR1 SGHTA and CDR2 FQGNSA. As DNA, the CDR3 is TGTGCCAGCAGCTCCTCCTCTTTCGAGTACTTC. Translated: CASSSSSFEYF.

This clonotype was seen at least ten times. The chain recombines TRBV5-5 with TRBJ2-7, with TRBD1 identical over 8 bases. Trimming at V came to 4 bases and at J to 0 bases, leaving 9 bases not matched to a gene. CDR1 and CDR2 (germline): SGHKS, YYEKEE (reference sequence). This CDR3 comprises 16 residues. CDR3 DNA sequence: TGTGCCAGCAGCCTAACCTGGGACAGGAGCTCCTACGAGCAGTACTTC. Residues: CASSLTWDRSSYEQYF.

This clonotype was counted ten times or more. The chain recombines TRBV4-1 with TRBJ2-5; D call uncertain. The V gene lost 4 bases and the J gene lost 4 bases, with 13 bases spanning the gap. The germline gives CDR1 MGHRA, CDR2 YSYEKL. The CDR3 totals 14 residues. The CDR3 region is CASSPVQGGETQYF. The CDR3 region has the DNA TGCGCCAGCAGCCCTGTTCAAGGCGGAGAGACCCAGTACTTC.

This clonotype came up many times. V is TRBV27 and J is TRBJ2-1, with D tentatively TRBD1 (5 bases). Germline V gene sequence: CDR1 MNHEY, CDR2 SMNVEV (reference sequence). CDR3 length equals 12 residues. V was pared by 1 base and J by 8 bases, with 6 bases between. The CDR3 bases are TGTGCCAGCAGTTTATTAGGGGATGAGCAGTTCTTC. Protein product: CASSLLGDEQFF.

This clonotype has a count of ten or more. The chain uses TRBV12-3 or TRBV12-4 and TRBJ1-5; no definite D call. The CDR3 contains 13 residues. V lost 5 bases and J lost 7, with 12 bases in between. The CDR3 DNA reads TGTGCCAGCAGTCGCCTAGACGTGCAGCCCCAGCATTTT. This sequence encodes CASSRLDVQPQHF.

The rearrangement links TRBV11-2 to TRBJ1-3; no firm D call. Trimming removed 5 bases from V and 0 bases from J, with 11 bases in between. The germline V gene encodes CDR1 SGHAT and CDR2 FQNNGV. This CDR3 has 15 residues. The CDR3 loop is CASSARHLSGNTIYF. The DNA of the CDR3 is TGTGCCAGCAGCGCAAGACATCTCTCTGGAAACACCATATATTTT.

This clonotype was picked up many times. This chain uses TRBV7-2 with TRBJ2-7; possible D gene TRBD2, 6 bases. The V end was cut by 0 bases, the J end by 11 bases, with 11 bases between. Germline V CDR1 and CDR2: SGHTA, FQGNSA. CDR3 size: 12 residues. CDR3 sequence: CASSLALGGKYF. Written as DNA, the CDR3 is TGTGCCAGCAGCTTAGCGCTTGGGGGGAAGTACTTC.

This clonotype was recorded at least ten times. Written as DNA, the CDR3 is TGTGCCAGCAGTTTTGATACGGGCAATCAGCCCCAGCATTTT. Protein sequence: CASSFDTGNQPQHF. This sequence joins TRBV12-3 or TRBV12-4 and TRBJ1-5; D call uncertain. The germline V and J ends were trimmed by 3 bases and 2 bases, with 8 bases remaining between them. CDR3 length equals 14 residues.

This clonotype was counted between two and nine times. CDR3 sequence (DNA): TGTGCCAGCACCCAGGGGGTCTGGAACGAGCAGTACTTC. Protein: CASTQGVWNEQYF. The genes are TRBV6-6 and TRBJ2-7; TRBD1 aligns across 7 bases. From germline, CDR1 is MNHNY and CDR2 SVGAGI (reference sequence). This CDR3 contains 13 residues. J gave up 5 bases and V 7 bases, and 8 bases lay outside the gene matches.

This clonotype showed up just a few times. The V gene is TRBV5-1, the J gene TRBJ2-7; no firm D call. Germline assignment: CDR1 SGHRS and CDR2 YFSETQ. V gave up 4 bases and J gave up 4 bases, with 15 bases separating them. CDR3 length equals 14 residues. The CDR3 is CASSVGPPSYEQYF. CDR3 sequence (DNA): TGCGCCAGCAGCGTCGGGCCCCCCTCGTACGAGCAGTACTTC. Full variable domain (missing parts from reference TRBV5-1 and TRBJ2-7): KAGVTQTPRYLIKTRGQQVTLSCSPISGHRSVSWYQQTPGQGLQFLFEYFSETQRNKGNFPGRFSGRQFSNSRSEMNVSTLELGDSALYLCASSVGPPSYEQYFGPGTRLTVT.

This clonotype was seen ten or more times. The chain carries TRBV6-5 and TRBJ2-7; D perhaps matches TRBD2 (5 bases). Germline lookup yields CDR1 MNHEY and CDR2 SVGAGI. The CDR3 length is 13 residues. The germline V and J ends were trimmed by 2 bases and 5 bases, with 10 bases remaining between them. CDR3 DNA sequence: TGTGCCAGCAGTTACGAACTAGTAAACGAGCAGTACTTC. It yields the protein CASSYELVNEQYF.

This clonotype was detected only a few times. The chain employs TRBV19 and TRBJ2-3; possible D gene TRBD1, 8 bases. Trimming removed 6 bases from V and 7 bases from J, with 29 bases in between. CDR3 size: 18 residues. From germline, CDR1 is LNHDA and CDR2 SQIVND (reference sequence). The CDR3 is CASSTIRDRSAGLNTQYF. CDR3 coding DNA: TGTGCCAGTAGCACGATCCGGGACAGGTCAGCGGGATTGAATACGCAGTATTTT.

This clonotype was detected a few times. Written as DNA, the CDR3 is TGTGCCAGCAGCTTGAACAGGGGGGCCTATGGCTACACCTTC. This encodes CASSLNRGAYGYTF. This chain connects TRBV5-6 to TRBJ1-2; TRBD1 aligns across 8 bases. With V trimmed by 1 base and J by 4 bases, 3 bases remained unmatched. The CDR3 is 14 amino acids. In germline, CDR1 is SGHDT, CDR2 YYEEEE. The full variable domain, its missing parts supplied by reference TRBV5-6 and TRBJ1-2, is DAGVTQSPTHLIKTRGQQVTLRCSPKSGHDTVSWYQQALGQGPQFIFQYYEEEERQRGNFPDRFSGHQFPNYSSELNVNALLLGDSALYLCASSLNRGAYGYTFGSGTRLTVV.

The J gene is TRBJ2-5, the V gene TRBV20-1, with unresolved D. The V gene lost 0 bases and the J gene lost 6 bases, with 17 bases spanning the gap. CDR1 and CDR2 from the germline V gene are DFQATT and SNEGSKA (reference sequence). The CDR3 runs 15 residues. The DNA for the CDR3 is TGCAGTGCTAGAGACCCCTCCTTTGCTACGCAGACCCAGTACTTC. It encodes CSARDPSFATQTQYF.